This is a list of T cell receptor beta chains from one sample in a study of cytomegalovirus exposure and HLA in healthy donors. TCRdb's table, derived via immunoSEQ multiplex PCR, lists solely in-frame clones and lacks some. The sample has some 150,000 clones, 60% to 80% seen once. Sequenced sample: PBMCs. These receptors originate from a man in his forties or fifties in good health and CMV-seronegative. CDR3s include the opening cysteine and the closing phenylalanine or tryptophan. A D gene is named only where the DNA matches it firmly. Expanded clones are given a class, and other clones once, few, many or no size at all.

d_call j_call clone_size v_call cdr3_nt cdr3_aa
TRBD2 TRBJ2-2 once TRBV5-4 TGTGCCAGCAGCTCGGGCGGGGGAGCCAACACCGGGGAGCTGTTTTTT CASSSGGGANTGELFF
- TRBJ2-5 few TRBV7-7 TGTGCCAGCAGCGACACGATGGGGGCGGCCCAGTACTTC CASSDTMGAAQYF
- TRBJ2-7 few TRBV6-6 TGTGCCAGCAGTTACGGAGGATCCCTCTACGAGCAGTACTTC CASSYGGSLYEQYF
- TRBJ2-7 - TRBV2 TGTGCCACTGGAGGCAGCCCCTACGAGCAGTACTTC CATGGSPYEQYF
TRBD1 TRBJ1-5 - TRBV5-1 TGCGCCAGCAGCTTCGACGGGACAGGGAATCAGCCCCAGCATTTT CASSFDGTGNQPQHF
TRBD2 TRBJ2-1 - TRBV15 TGTGCCACCAGCTGGGGACTAGCGTCCGATGAGCAGTTCTTC CATSWGLASDEQFF
TRBD2 TRBJ2-3 - TRBV7-2 TGTGCCAGCAGCTTTGGACTAGCGGCAGATACGCAGTATTTT CASSFGLAADTQYF
- TRBJ2-5 few TRBV19 TGTGCCAGTAGTATCCAACCCCCCGGTAGGGGAAAAGAGACCCAGTACTTC CASSIQPPGRGKETQYF
TRBD2 TRBJ2-3 - TRBV5-4 TGTGCCAGCAGCTTGGCCCGGCCGAAACCGGGACTAGCGGGAATCGATACGCAGTATTTT CASSLARPKPGLAGIDTQYF
- TRBJ1-1 few TRBV5-1 TGCGCCAGCAGCTTGGGGGACCAAGGACAGAGATTCACTGAAGCTTTCTTT CASSLGDQGQRFTEAFF